This T cell receptor beta chain was retrieved from a study of T cell repertoires in cytomegalovirus infection. Study context: A matching HLA type, together with CMV infection, was signaled by public TCR beta signatures.

General observations from the study: Carriers of CMV and the relevant HLA type were discriminated by public TCR beta frequency. What dominated the ex vivo response were HLA-C-restricted CMV-specific TCR beta clonotypes.

TCRdb passed the reads through MiXCR, listing each CDR3 protein once. Of some 440,000 distinct CDR3 sequences listed, approximately 33% are singletons. For this clonotype: Its antigen remains unknown.

The CDR3 is 15 amino acids. Losses at the gene ends were 5 bases for V and 5 bases for J; bases not matched to a gene: 8. CDR1 and CDR2 (germline): MDHEN, SYDVKM. The material sequenced was PBMCs. This clonotype originated in a human donor in good health (CMV status not recorded). Some clones in this sample may be carry-over from other donors' samples. J is TRBJ1-2 and V is TRBV28; 10 nucleotides align to TRBD1. In DNA form, the CDR3 reads TGTGCCAGCAGTGTCCCGGGACAGGGGAGGTATGGCTACACCTTC. Residues: CASSVPGQGRYGYTF.